These T cell receptor beta chains were read from a single sample in a study of read filtering for tumor transcriptome and immune sequencing. TCRdb analysed the reads with MiXCR anew, one entry per CDR3 protein. The sample lists about 86,000 distinct CDR3 sequences, more than 9% seen once, with 14% to 15% in the top ten. The sample comprised a population of CD138-negative cells sorted from bone marrow. Receptors were obtained from a donor at least 40 years old with multiple myeloma. Each CDR3 is given without its conserved first and last residue.

V: TRBV5-1
length: 12
CDR3: ASNPTGDTGELF

V: TRBV5-1
length: 14
CDR3: ASSLVSGIMNTEAF

V: TRBV5-1
length: 14
CDR3: ASSLGGGLPSYEQY

V: TRBV7-9
length: 13
CDR3: ASSLIAGAHNEQF

V: TRBV7-7
length: 11
CDR3: ASRLVADNEQF

V: TRBV4-1
length: 17
CDR3: ASSQEGRGSGRGANEQF

V: TRBV20-1
length: 10
CDR3: SAGTGWKTQY

V: TRBV23-1
length: 16
CDR3: ASSQSRGDRVTGGEQF

V: TRBV5-1
length: 12
CDR3: ASCAGLIDNEQF

V: TRBV21-1
length: 12
CDR3: ARLTSANTGELF

V: TRBV5-1
length: 11
CDR3: ASSLSGATEAF

V: TRBV20-1
length: 9
CDR3: SAARGNEQF

V: TRBV6-2/TRBV6-3
length: 17
CDR3: ASNLSPSRTGIFYYGYT

V: TRBV5-1
length: 17
CDR3: ASSGPSGRAPNSYNEQF

V: TRBV5-1
length: 12
CDR3: ASSGTASGGEQY

V: TRBV5-1
length: 14
CDR3: ASSLAITGGMDEQF

V: TRBV19
length: 13
CDR3: ASSIFSGRAGELF

V: TRBV10-3
length: 14
CDR3: ASKGWGGPFYNEQF

V: TRBV7-9
length: 14
CDR3: ASSLVTGGPNYGYT

V: TRBV9
length: 11
CDR3: ASSTTVLYGYT

V: TRBV4-1
length: 13
CDR3: ASSQLGQRQETQY

V: TRBV20-1
length: 11
CDR3: SAFRSGANVLT

V: TRBV5-1
length: 13
CDR3: ASSLESIQGYEQY

V: TRBV2
length: 12
CDR3: ASSGTGGSQPQH

V: TRBV27
length: 12
CDR3: ASSLSRQNQPQH

V: TRBV5-6
length: 14
CDR3: ASSPSLLLGFAEAF

V: TRBV29-1
length: 15
CDR3: SVGGPGLAEETDTQY

V: TRBV5-1
length: 16
CDR3: ASSLAGAGAVGNQPQH

V: TRBV20-1
length: 11
CDR3: SAGLGGTGELF

V: TRBV30
length: 10
CDR3: AWSVGGGGYT

V: TRBV20-1
length: 10
CDR3: SARRANQPQH

V: TRBV3-1
length: 14
CDR3: ASSQDSGSRSYEQY

V: TRBV10-3
length: 13
CDR3: AISESRSFKRGYT

V: TRBV27
length: 11
CDR3: ASSFQPNTEAF

V: TRBV28
length: 10
CDR3: ASSFGGIEQY

V: TRBV15
length: 13
CDR3: ATSRDPGARNTIY

V: TRBV30
length: 12
CDR3: AWSLDPTGKTQY

V: TRBV3-1
length: 13
CDR3: ASSRALGANEKLF

V: TRBV4-2
length: 14
CDR3: ASSQSTSGEGDTQY

V: TRBV27
length: 13
CDR3: ASSREGLIGQPQH

V: TRBV5-1
length: 12
CDR3: ASSLVGPLYEQY

V: TRBV20-1
length: 12
CDR3: SARVTGVDTEAF

V: TRBV5-4
length: 17
CDR3: ASSPKETGGGKGNTEAF

V: TRBV29-1
length: 11
CDR3: SVESGVGQPQH

V: TRBV28
length: 13
CDR3: ASSSREGNWNEQF

V: TRBV2
length: 13
CDR3: ASCQTGLSNQPQH

V: TRBV29-1
length: 9
CDR3: SVVGQVEQY

V: TRBV11-2
length: 14
CDR3: ASSPTRVAGVETQY

V: TRBV5-6
length: 15
CDR3: ASSPQGGGYFAYEQY

V: TRBV3-1
length: 12
CDR3: ASSPRQGRDTQY

V: TRBV10-2
length: 14
CDR3: ASSEPPSANTGELF